This T cell receptor (beta chain) is drawn from a study of blood T cell repertoires in COVID-19. Sequencing used immunoSEQ multiplex PCR; TCRdb keeps in-frame clones, though not all of them. The sample lists under 200,000 clones; roughly 88% were seen once. The length of the CDR3 is 16 residues. The V end was cut by 2 bases, the J end by 3 bases, with 14 bases between. Germline-derived CDR1 and CDR2 are SGHTS and YDEGEE. The J gene is TRBJ1-4, the V gene TRBV5-8, with D tentatively TRBD1 (6 bases). The sample was PBMCs or T cells enriched from blood (not recorded which). The TCR comes from a woman between 55 and 75 years old who had recovered from COVID-19. The CDR3 is CASSFFQGPANEKLFF. In nucleotides, the CDR3 is TGTGCCAGCAGCTTCTTCCAGGGGCCAGCTAATGAAAAACTGTTTTTT. Combining the CDR3 with reference TRBV5-8 and TRBJ1-4 gives the whole variable domain EAGVTQSPTHLIKTRGQQATLRCSPISGHTSVYWYQQALGLGLQFLLWYDEGEERNRGNFPPRFSGRQFPNYSSELNVNALELEDSALYLCASSFFQGPANEKLFFGSGTQLSVL.